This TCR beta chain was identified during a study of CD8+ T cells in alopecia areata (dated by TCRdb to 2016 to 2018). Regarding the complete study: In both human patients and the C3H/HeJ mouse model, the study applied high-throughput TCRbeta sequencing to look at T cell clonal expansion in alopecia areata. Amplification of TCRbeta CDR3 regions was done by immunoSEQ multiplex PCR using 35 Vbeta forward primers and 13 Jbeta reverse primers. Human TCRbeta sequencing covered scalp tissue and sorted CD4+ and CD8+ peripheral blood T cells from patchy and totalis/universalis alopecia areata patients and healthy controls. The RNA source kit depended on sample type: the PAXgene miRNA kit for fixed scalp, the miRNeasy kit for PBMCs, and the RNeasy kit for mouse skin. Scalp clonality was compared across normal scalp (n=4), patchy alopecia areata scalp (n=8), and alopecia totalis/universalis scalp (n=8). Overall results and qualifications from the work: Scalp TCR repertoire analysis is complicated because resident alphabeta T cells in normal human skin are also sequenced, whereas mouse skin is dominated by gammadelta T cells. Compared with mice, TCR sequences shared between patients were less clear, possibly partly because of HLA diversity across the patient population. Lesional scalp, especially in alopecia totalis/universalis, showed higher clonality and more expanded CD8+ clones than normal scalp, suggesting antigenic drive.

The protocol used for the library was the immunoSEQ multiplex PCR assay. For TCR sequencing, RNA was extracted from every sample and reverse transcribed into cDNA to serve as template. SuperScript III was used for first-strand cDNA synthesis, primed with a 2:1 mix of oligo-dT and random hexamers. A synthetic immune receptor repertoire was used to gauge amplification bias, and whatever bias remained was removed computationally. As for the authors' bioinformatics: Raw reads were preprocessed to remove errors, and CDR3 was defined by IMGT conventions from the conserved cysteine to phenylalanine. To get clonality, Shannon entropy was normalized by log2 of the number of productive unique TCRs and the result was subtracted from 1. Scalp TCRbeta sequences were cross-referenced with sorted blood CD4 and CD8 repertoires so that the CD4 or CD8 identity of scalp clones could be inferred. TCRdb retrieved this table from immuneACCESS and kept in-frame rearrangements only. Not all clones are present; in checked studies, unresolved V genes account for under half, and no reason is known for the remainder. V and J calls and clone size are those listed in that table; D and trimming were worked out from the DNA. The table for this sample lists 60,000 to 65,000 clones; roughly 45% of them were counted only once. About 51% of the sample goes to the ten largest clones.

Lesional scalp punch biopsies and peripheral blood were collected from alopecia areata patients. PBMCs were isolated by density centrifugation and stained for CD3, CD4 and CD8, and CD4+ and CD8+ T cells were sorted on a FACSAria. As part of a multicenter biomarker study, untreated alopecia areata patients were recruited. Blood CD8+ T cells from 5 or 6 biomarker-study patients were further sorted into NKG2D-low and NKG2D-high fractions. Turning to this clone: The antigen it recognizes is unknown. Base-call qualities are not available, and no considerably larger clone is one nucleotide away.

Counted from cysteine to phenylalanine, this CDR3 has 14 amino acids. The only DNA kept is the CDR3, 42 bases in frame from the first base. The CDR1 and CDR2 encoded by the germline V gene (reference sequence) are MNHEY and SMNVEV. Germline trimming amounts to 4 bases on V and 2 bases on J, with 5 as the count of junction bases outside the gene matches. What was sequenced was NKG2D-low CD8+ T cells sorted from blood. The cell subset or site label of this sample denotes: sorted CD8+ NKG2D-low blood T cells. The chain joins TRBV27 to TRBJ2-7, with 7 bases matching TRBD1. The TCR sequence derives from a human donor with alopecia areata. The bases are TGTGCCAGCAGTTGGGCCGGACAGGCCTACGAGCAGTACTTC. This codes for CASSWAGQAYEQYF.